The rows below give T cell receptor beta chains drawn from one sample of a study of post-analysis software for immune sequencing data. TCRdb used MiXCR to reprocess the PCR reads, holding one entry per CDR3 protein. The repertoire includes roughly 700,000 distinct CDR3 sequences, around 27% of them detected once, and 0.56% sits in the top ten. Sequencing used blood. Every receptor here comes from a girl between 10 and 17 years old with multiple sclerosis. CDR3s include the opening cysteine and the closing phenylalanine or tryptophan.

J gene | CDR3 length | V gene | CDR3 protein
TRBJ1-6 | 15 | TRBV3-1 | CASSQEWQGSATLHF
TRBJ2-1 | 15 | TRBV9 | CASSASGTSINEQFF
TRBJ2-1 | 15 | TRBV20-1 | CSARDSGGPYNEQFF
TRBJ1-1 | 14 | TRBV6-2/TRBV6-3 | CASSYFEWNTEAFF
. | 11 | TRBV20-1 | CSSRQGYEQYF
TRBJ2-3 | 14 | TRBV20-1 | CSASPAGGTDTQYF
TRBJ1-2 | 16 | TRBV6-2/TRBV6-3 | CASSEVHPDRDYGYTF
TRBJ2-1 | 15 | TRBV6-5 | CASSYWGQGSNEQVF
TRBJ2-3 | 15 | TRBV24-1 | CATSEVGGDTDTQYF
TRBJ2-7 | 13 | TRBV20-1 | CSARRLDSYEQYF
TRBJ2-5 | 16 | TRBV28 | CASSRGLAGLQETQYF
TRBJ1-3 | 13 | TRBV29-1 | CSGRTGGGNTIYF
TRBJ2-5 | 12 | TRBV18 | CASSPVEETQYF
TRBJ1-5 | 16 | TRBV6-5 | CASSPTGTYSNQSQHF
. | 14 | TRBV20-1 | CSAPISGPRETQYF
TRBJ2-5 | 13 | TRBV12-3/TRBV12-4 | CASSWLAGTTQYF
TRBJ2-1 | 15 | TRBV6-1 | CASSELWSSGDVGFF
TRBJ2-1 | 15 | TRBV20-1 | CSAPTGEWSYNEQFF
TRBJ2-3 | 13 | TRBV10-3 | CVIAQAGTDTQYF
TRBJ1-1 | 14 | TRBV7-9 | CASSFFRDKTEAFF
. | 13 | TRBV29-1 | CSARGGPLDEQYF
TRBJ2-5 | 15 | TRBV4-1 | CASSQDDRGYETQYF
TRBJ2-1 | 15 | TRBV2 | CASSEKRWTYNEQFF
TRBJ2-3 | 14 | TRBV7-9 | CASRTTDSTDTQYF
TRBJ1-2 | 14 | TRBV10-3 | CAISAGQGGYGYTF
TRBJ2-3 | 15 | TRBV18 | CASSPDRPPTDTQYF
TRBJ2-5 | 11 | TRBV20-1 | CSAGTEETQYF
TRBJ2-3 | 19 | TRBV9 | CASSPGGLAGYPSTDTQYF
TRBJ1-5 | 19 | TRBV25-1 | CASTIPLARAGGLNQPQHF
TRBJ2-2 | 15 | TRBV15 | CATSRADRYTGELFF
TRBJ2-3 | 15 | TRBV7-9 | CASSVRGGPSDTQYF
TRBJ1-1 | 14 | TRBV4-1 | CASSQERGNTEAFF
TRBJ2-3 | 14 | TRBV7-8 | CASSPEGGRNTQYF
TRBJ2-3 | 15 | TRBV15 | CATSRVSSRADTQYF
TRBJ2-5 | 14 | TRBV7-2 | CASSLPGRRETQYF
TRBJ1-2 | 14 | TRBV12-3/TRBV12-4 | CASSLIAEGYGYTF
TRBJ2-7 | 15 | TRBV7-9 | CASSHLGQPSYEQYF
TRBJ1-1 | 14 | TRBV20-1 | CSARDARGGTEAFF
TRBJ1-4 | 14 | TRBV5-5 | CASSSGAINEKLFF
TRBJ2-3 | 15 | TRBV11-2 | CASSPGDRATDTQYF
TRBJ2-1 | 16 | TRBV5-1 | CASSLREQRRGVEQFF
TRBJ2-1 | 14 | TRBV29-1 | CSVEETSGYNEQFF